Presented here are 25 T cell receptor beta chains from one specimen sequenced in a study of T-cell reconstitution after alpha-beta-depleted transplantation in children (dated by TCRdb to between 2015 and 2016). Libraries were prepared through PCR. TCRdb lists the instrument as Illumina HiSeq 2500. To normalize quantification of the TCRbeta repertoire, the TCR libraries were built with molecular barcoding that relied on unique molecular identifiers. TCRdb redid the processing of the public reads, applying fastp at Q25 and MiXCR, and retained in-frame beta chains. Rows with one shared CDR3 protein collapse into an entry with the most common genes and DNA. For this sample the table gives 600,000 to 700,000 distinct CDR3 sequences, of which approximately 15% were detected only once. The ten largest clones add up to about 1.1% of the sample. The sample here was PBMCs from the stem cell graft donor, taken from the stem cell graft. The receptors shown here come from a human donor who donated a stem cell graft to a child with acute myeloid leukemia.

V gene TRBV12-3 or TRBV12-4 combines with J gene TRBJ2-1, with TRBD2 matching over 12 bases. V gave up 6 bases and J gave up 7 bases; unmatched junction bases: 10. The CDR3 consists of 16 residues. CDR3 coding DNA: TGTGCCAGCAGATCTAGCGGGGGGGCCTTGGGGAATGAGCAGTTCTTC. It translates to CASRSSGGALGNEQFF.

The chain employs TRBV9 and TRBJ1-1; TRBD1 might be the D (6 bases). Trimming pared 0 bases from V and 1 base from J, leaving 13 bases between. Per the germline V gene, CDR1 is SGDLS and CDR2 is YYNGEE. The CDR3 covers 16 residues. CDR3: CASSVGGRPGNTEAFF. CDR3 in DNA: TGTGCCAGCAGCGTAGGGGGGCGGCCCGGGAACACTGAAGCTTTCTTT.

This clonotype was recorded many times. V usage is TRBV25-1 and J usage is TRBJ1-1, with unresolved D. Germline-derived CDR1 and CDR2 are MGHDK and SYGVNS. V lost 8 bases and J lost 3, with 10 bases in between. The CDR3 contains 12 residues. CDR3 protein: CASGWTDTEAFF. Written as DNA, the CDR3 is TGTGCCAGCGGATGGACGGACACTGAAGCTTTCTTT.

Many counts were recorded for this clonotype. The chain links TRBV4-2 to TRBJ1-2; D may be TRBD1 (5 bases). Trimming removed 0 bases at V and 8 bases at J, with 13 bases between. The CDR3 length is 14 residues. Germline V gene sequence: CDR1 LGHNA, CDR2 YNFKEQ. The chain's CDR3 is CASSQEVSGRGYTF. The CDR3 DNA reads TGTGCCAGCAGCCAAGAAGTCTCAGGGAGGGGCTACACCTTC.

J is TRBJ2-6 and V is TRBV20-1; D not certain. Germline CDR1 is DFQATT and CDR2 is SNEGSKA (reference sequence). The CDR3 is 15 residues long. Trimming took 0 bases from V and 1 from J, leaving 7 bases between them. Here the CDR3 DNA reads TGCAGTGCTAGAGATATCGGATCTGGGGCCAACGTCCTGACTTTC. Translating it yields CSARDIGSGANVLTF.

This clonotype has at least ten counts. The chain uses TRBV28 and TRBJ2-7; no definite D call. The CDR3 has 12 amino acids. The V end lost 2 bases, the J end lost 3 bases, and 5 bases lay between the germline ends. The germline V gene encodes CDR1 MDHEN and CDR2 SYDVKM. CDR3 amino acids: CASSLNGYEQYV. The CDR3 bases are TGTGCCAGCAGTTTAAACGGCTACGAGCAGTACGTC.

There are many counts of this clonotype. This chain links TRBV7-8 with TRBJ1-5; possibly TRBD1 for D (5 bases). Germline CDR1 is SGHVS and CDR2 is FQNEAQ. V lost 4 bases and J 0 bases, leaving 10 bases between the germline ends. There are 15 residues in the CDR3. In nucleotides, the CDR3 is TGTGCCAGCAGCTCCAGACAGAATAGCAATCAGCCCCAGCATTTT. Its translation: CASSSRQNSNQPQHF.

This clonotype occurred a few times. V is TRBV7-9 and J is TRBJ2-3; 8 nucleotides agree with TRBD2. This CDR3 has 15 residues. The trim removed 3 bases at V and 6 bases at J, leaving 8 bases unmatched. Germline-derived CDR1 and CDR2 are SEHNR and FQNEAQ (reference sequence). CDR3 DNA: TGTGCCAGCAGCTTGGGAGGACTAGCTATGGATACGCAGTATTTT. It yields the protein CASSLGGLAMDTQYF.

This clonotype was found many times. This chain joins TRBV6-5 and TRBJ1-1, with 10 bases identical to TRBD1. CDR3 size: 16 residues. V gave up 2 bases and J gave up 2 bases; unmatched junction bases: 5. The germline V gene has CDR1 MNHEY and CDR2 SVGAGI. This CDR3 is CASSYGDRGLNTEAFF. The CDR3 DNA sequence: TGTGCCAGCAGTTACGGAGACAGGGGGCTCAACACTGAAGCTTTCTTT.

The chain carries TRBV6-1 and TRBJ2-5; no clear D gene. CDR1 is MNHNS, CDR2 SASEGT, per germline. The CDR3 has 15 amino acids. The V end was cut by 7 bases, the J end by 5 bases, with 20 bases between. Here the CDR3 DNA reads TGTGCCAGCAACCTACCTGGCACTGGAGCGGAGACCCAGTACTTC. Encoded protein: CASNLPGTGAETQYF.

In its sample, this clonotype was seen a few times. This chain connects TRBV7-2 to TRBJ2-5; D unclear. CDR3 length equals 14 residues. CDR1 and CDR2 (germline): SGHTA, FQGNSA. With 1 base removed from V and 3 bases from J, the gap between germline ends came to 9 bases. CDR3 residues: CASSLVTREETQYF. The CDR3 DNA reads TGTGCCAGCAGCTTAGTGACTCGCGAAGAGACCCAGTACTTC. The entire variable domain, with the rest obtained from reference TRBV7-2 and TRBJ2-5, is as follows: GAGVSQSPSNKVTEKGKDVELRCDPISGHTALYWYRQSLGQGLEFLIYFQGNSAPDKSGLPSDRFSAERTGGSVSTLTIQRTQQEDSAVYLCASSLVTREETQYFGPGTRLLVL.

This clonotype was detected many times. V and J are TRBV10-3 and TRBJ1-4, with a tentative D call TRBD1 (6 bases). CDR1 is ENHRY, CDR2 SYGVKD, per germline. Trimming removed 2 bases from V and 8 bases from J, with 9 bases in between. The CDR3 is 13 residues long. The CDR3 region has the DNA TGTGCCATCAGTGAGGGACAGCTAGAAAAACTGTTTTTT. Protein: CAISEGQLEKLFF.

Ten or more counts support this clonotype. The chain uses TRBV20-1 and TRBJ2-1; TRBD2 is a possible D gene (6 bases). Per germline, CDR1 DFQATT and CDR2 SNEGSKA (reference sequence). V gave up 3 bases and J gave up 0 bases, with 9 bases separating them. The CDR3 covers 14 residues. The CDR3 DNA follows: TGCAGTGCTAGTTGGACTACCTCCTACAATGAGCAGTTCTTC. Protein sequence: CSASWTTSYNEQFF.

This clonotype came up a few times. The rearrangement links TRBV7-9 to TRBJ2-5; D is unclear. V lost 0 bases, J lost 4 bases, and 12 bases lay in between. Germline-derived CDR1 and CDR2 are SEHNR and FQNEAQ (reference sequence). The CDR3 runs to 15 residues. CDR3: CASSLANALGETQYF. The CDR3 bases are TGTGCCAGCAGCTTAGCGAATGCCCTGGGAGAGACCCAGTACTTC.

This clonotype turned up a few times. The CDR3 loop reads CASSPGGEETQYF. The CDR3 DNA sequence: TGTGCCAGCAGTCCCGGGGGAGAGGAGACCCAGTACTTC. The V gene is TRBV7-9, the J gene TRBJ2-5; weak D call: TRBD2 (6 bases). The CDR3 has 13 residues. CDR1 SEHNR and CDR2 FQNEAQ come from the germline V gene (reference sequence). Trimming shortened V by 6 bases and J by 5 bases, and 13 bases separated the two germline ends.

In this sample, this clonotype turned up many times. The chain recombines TRBV20-1 with TRBJ2-1; D is uncertain. The CDR3 extends over 11 amino acids. Trimming took off 0 bases at V and 7 bases at J, with 4 bases between the two ends. Germline assignment: CDR1 DFQATT and CDR2 SNEGSKA (reference sequence). The CDR3, as DNA: TGCAGTGCTAGAGACAGGAATGAGCAGTTCTTC. Protein: CSARDRNEQFF.

In its sample, this clonotype was seen many times. The rearrangement links TRBV20-1 to TRBJ1-1; D possibly corresponds to TRBD1 (5 bases). CDR1 and CDR2 from the germline V gene are DFQATT and SNEGSKA (reference sequence). Trimming removed 1 base at V and 0 bases at J, with 15 bases between. CDR3 length: 16 amino acids. The CDR3 bases are TGCAGTGCTAGAGGATCGGGGCGGGGGGTGAACACTGAAGCTTTCTTT. Its protein is CSARGSGRGVNTEAFF.

About this clonotype itself: A single base separates this from a much larger clone, so it may be a read error. The chain uses TRBV4-2 and TRBJ2-1, with 9 bases identical to TRBD2. After removal of 0 bases from V and 4 bases from J, the junction contained 7 bases not matched to a gene. This CDR3 contains 17 residues. Germline-derived CDR1 and CDR2 are LGHNA and YNFKEQ. The CDR3 region is CASSQDSKAGGYNEQFF. In DNA form, the CDR3 reads TGTGCCAGCAGCCAAGATTCGAAAGCGGGAGGATACAATGAGCAGTTCTTC.

This clonotype has more than one count but fewer than ten. This chain connects TRBV24-1 to TRBJ2-1, with TRBD2 matching over 10 bases. V lost 4 bases, J lost 3 bases, and 5 bases stayed unmatched. The CDR3 length is 16 residues. CDR1 is KGHDR, CDR2 SFDVKD, per germline. The CDR3 nucleotides read TGTGCCACCAGTGAATTTAGCGGGGGGCACTACAATGAGCAGTTCTTC. This codes for CATSEFSGGHYNEQFF.

This clonotype turned up a few times. This rearrangement joins TRBV5-6 to TRBJ1-2, with D uncertain. V lost 5 bases to trimming and J lost 4 bases, with 18 bases between them. CDR1 and CDR2 from the germline V gene are SGHDT and YYEEEE. CDR3 length: 15 residues. The CDR3, as DNA: TGTGCCAGCAGTCCTAAGCCACCGACCCCCTATGGCTACACCTTC. Amino acids: CASSPKPPTPYGYTF.

This clonotype was counted ten times or more. The chain joins TRBV20-1 to TRBJ2-6; D is possibly TRBD1 or TRBD2 (7 bases each). CDR1 DFQATT and CDR2 SNEGSKA come from the germline V gene (reference sequence). The CDR3 is made up of 15 amino acids. Trimming left V 3 bases short and J 0 bases short, with 9 bases between. CDR3 protein: CSASRGGSGANVLTF. CDR3 DNA sequence: TGCAGTGCTAGCAGGGGGGGCTCTGGGGCCAACGTCCTGACTTTC.

This clonotype was recorded at least ten times. The gene calls are TRBV28 and TRBJ2-1, with D unclear. In germline, CDR1 is MDHEN, CDR2 SYDVKM. The CDR3 sequence is 14 residues long. V shed 4 bases and J shed 1 base, with 8 bases lying between them. In DNA form, the CDR3 reads TGTGCCAGCAGTTCCTCGAGTTCCTACAATGAGCAGTTCTTC. Translating gives CASSSSSSYNEQFF.

The chain employs TRBV10-2 and TRBJ1-1; weak D call: TRBD1 (6 bases). The germline V gene has CDR1 WSHSY and CDR2 SAAADI. Trimming removed 4 bases from V and 0 bases from J, with 12 bases in between. The CDR3 is 15 residues long. The CDR3 nucleotides are TGCGCCAGCAGTGTGTTAGGGGGATTGAACACTGAAGCTTTCTTT. Its translation is CASSVLGGLNTEAFF.

Many counts were recorded for this clonotype. The J gene is TRBJ1-1, the V gene TRBV27; D not resolved. The CDR3 sequence is 14 residues long. Germline V gives CDR1 MNHEY, CDR2 SMNVEV (reference sequence). The V gene lost 1 base and the J gene lost 3 bases, with 9 bases spanning the gap. In nucleotides, the CDR3 is TGTGCCAGCAGTTTATTCGTCACGGACACTGAAGCTTTCTTT. Encoded protein: CASSLFVTDTEAFF.

The rearrangement joins TRBV20-1 to TRBJ1-1; TRBD1 matches 8 bases. There are 13 residues in the CDR3. V dropped 3 bases and J dropped 8; count of bases not matched to a gene: 8. CDR1 and CDR2 from the germline V gene are DFQATT and SNEGSKA (reference sequence). The DNA of the CDR3 is TGCAGTGCTAGCCGACAGGGGCGTTCCGAAGCTTTCTTT. As protein: CSASRQGRSEAFF.